Shown below are 13 T cell receptor beta chains from a single sample sequenced in a study of T cell responses to AZD1222 COVID-19 vaccine. The table came from immunoSEQ multiplex PCR; TCRdb's copy has only in-frame clones and leaves some out. This sample has approximately 150,000 clones; almost 95% occur once, and the top ten carry 9.3%. The specimen comprised peripheral blood, sampled 28 days after the second AZD1222 dose. These receptors all come from an adult who received the AZD1222 COVID-19 vaccine.

The DNA of the CDR3 is TGTGCCAGCACACTTCAGGGGTCGGTCACTGAAGCTTTCTTT. This translates into CASTLQGSVTEAFF. The chain joins TRBV7-2 to TRBJ1-1; possible D gene TRBD1, 6 bases. The CDR3 length is 14 residues. Trimming pared 7 bases from V and 4 bases from J, leaving 16 bases between. Per germline, CDR1 SGHTA and CDR2 FQGNSA.

The V call is TRBV27, the J call TRBJ2-7, with a tentative D call TRBD2 (5 bases). This CDR3 has 13 residues. Germline loops: CDR1 MNHEY, CDR2 SMNVEV (reference sequence). The CDR3 region has the DNA TGTGCCAGCAGTTTAAGGGAAGTTTACTCGGGGAACGTC. It is translated as CASSLREVYSGNV.

This sequence joins TRBV27 and TRBJ2-7; 7 nucleotides match TRBD2. Germline V CDR1 and CDR2: MNHEY, SMNVEV (reference sequence). The CDR3 runs to 11 residues. CDR3: CAAGKSVEQYF. For the CDR3, the DNA is TGTGCAGCGGGGAAATCTGTCGAGCAGTACTTC.

This clone was detected once. CDR3 protein: CASSLSPAFGANVLTF. The DNA of the CDR3 is TGTGCCAGCAGCTTATCCCCGGCCTTTGGGGCCAACGTCCTGACTTTC. The chain employs TRBV11-2 and TRBJ2-6; D is undetermined. CDR3 length equals 16 residues. CDR1 and CDR2 from the germline V gene are SGHAT and FQNNGV. Trimming pared 2 bases from V and 3 bases from J, leaving 11 bases between.

V and J are TRBV19 and TRBJ1-1; D unresolved. The V and J ends lost 7 bases and 1 base respectively, with 7 bases between them. The CDR3 sequence is 12 residues long. Per the germline V gene, CDR1 is LNHDA and CDR2 is SQIVND (reference sequence). This CDR3 reads CASTLGNTEAFF. The CDR3 DNA reads TGTGCCAGTACTCTGGGGAACACTGAAGCTTTCTTT.

V usage is TRBV5-1 and J usage is TRBJ2-1; the D gene is possibly TRBD2 (7 bases). The ends were cut back, 5 bases at V and 7 bases at J, with 16 bases in the middle. Germline V gene sequence: CDR1 SGHRS, CDR2 YFSETQ. CDR3 size: 14 residues. CDR3 DNA: TGCGCCAGCAGTCTTTCACGGGGGGCGAATGAGCAGTTCTTC. This gives the protein CASSLSRGANEQFF. Together with reference TRBV5-1 and TRBJ2-1, the CDR3 gives the full variable domain: KAGVTQTPRYLIKTRGQQVTLSCSPISGHRSVSWYQQTPGQGLQFLFEYFSETQRNKGNFPGRFSGRQFSNSRSEMNVSTLELGDSALYLCASSLSRGANEQFFGPGTRLTVL.

The V and J genes are TRBV7-3 and TRBJ1-1; D is possibly TRBD1 (6 bases). Trimming removed 5 bases from V and 3 bases from J, with 10 bases in between. This CDR3 region has 13 residues. CDR1 is SGHTA, CDR2 FQGTGA, per germline. CDR3 in amino acids: CASSHWTDTEAFF. CDR3 bases: TGTGCCAGCAGCCACTGGACAGACACTGAAGCTTTCTTT.

The chain joins TRBV27 to TRBJ2-1; 11 bases agree with TRBD2. J lost 3 bases, V lost 4 bases, and 8 bases had no gene match. This CDR3 comprises 17 residues. Per germline, CDR1 MNHEY and CDR2 SMNVEV (reference sequence). The CDR3 DNA reads as TGTGCCAGCAGTTACCTCCCGACTAGCGGGATCTACAATGAGCAGTTCTTC. Translating it yields CASSYLPTSGIYNEQFF.

The V call is TRBV18, the J call TRBJ1-2; perhaps TRBD1 as D (6 bases). The germline V gene encodes CDR1 KGHSH and CDR2 LQKENI. The germline V and J ends were trimmed by 3 bases and 4 bases, with 12 bases remaining between them. The CDR3 consists of 14 residues. As DNA, the CDR3 is TGTGCCAGCTCACCCCAGGAAGGGGGCTATGGCTACACCTTC. This codes for CASSPQEGGYGYTF.

The gene calls are TRBV10-3 and TRBJ2-7, with TRBD1 matching 8 bases. CDR3 size: 13 residues. The V gene end was trimmed by 10 bases and the J gene end by 3 bases; junction bases not matched to a gene: 8. Germline values: CDR1 ENHRY, CDR2 SYGVKD. The DNA for the CDR3 is TGTGCCACCGGACAGGGCAATCTCTACGAGCAGTACTTC. Amino acids: CATGQGNLYEQYF.

About this clone itself: This CDR3 is also generated by other DNA sequences in the sample. The J gene is TRBJ2-7, the V gene TRBV6-5; D remains ambiguous. Germline V gene lookup returns CDR1 MNHEY and CDR2 SVGAGI. Deletions cut 8 bases from V and 4 bases from J, with 21 bases between. The CDR3 contains 15 residues. The CDR3 reads CASSSTVSSSYEQYV. The DNA of the CDR3 is TGTGCCAGCTCGTCCACGGTCTCGAGCTCTTACGAGCAGTACGTC.

This chain uses TRBV7-2 with TRBJ1-6, with 8 nucleotides matching TRBD1. This CDR3 is built from 20 residues. Germline-derived CDR1 and CDR2 are SGHTA and FQGNSA. Losses at the gene ends were 0 bases for V and 0 bases for J; bases not matched to a gene: 10. CDR3 residues: CASSLAGQVGGSSYNSPLHF. CDR3 bases: TGTGCCAGCAGCTTAGCGGGACAGGTCGGGGGAAGCTCCTATAATTCACCCCTCCACTTT. The entire variable domain, with the rest obtained from reference TRBV7-2 and TRBJ1-6, is as follows: GAGVSQSPSNKVTEKGKDVELRCDPISGHTALYWYRQSLGQGLEFLIYFQGNSAPDKSGLPSDRFSAERTGGSVSTLTIQRTQQEDSAVYLCASSLAGQVGGSSYNSPLHFGNGTRLTVT.

This chain links TRBV3-1 (or the pseudogene TRBV3-2) with TRBJ1-2; tentatively, D is TRBD1 (6 bases). V lost 0 bases to trimming and J lost 4 bases, with 9 bases between them. Germline assignment: CDR1 LGHDT and CDR2 YNNKEL (reference sequence). The CDR3 totals 14 residues. CDR3 nucleotides: TGTGCCAGCAGCCAAGATACAGGGCCCTATGGCTACACCTTC. Translated, it gives CASSQDTGPYGYTF.